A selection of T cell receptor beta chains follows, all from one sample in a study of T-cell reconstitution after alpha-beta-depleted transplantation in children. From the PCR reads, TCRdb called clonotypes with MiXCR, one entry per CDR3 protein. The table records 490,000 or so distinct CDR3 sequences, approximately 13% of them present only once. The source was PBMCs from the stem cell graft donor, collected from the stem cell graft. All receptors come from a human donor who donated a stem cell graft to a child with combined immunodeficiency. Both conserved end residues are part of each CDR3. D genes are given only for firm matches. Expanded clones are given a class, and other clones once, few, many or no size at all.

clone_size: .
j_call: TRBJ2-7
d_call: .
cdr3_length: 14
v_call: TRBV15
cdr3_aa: CATSRELTAYEQYF
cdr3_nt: TGTGCCACCAGCAGAGAACTAACAGCCTACGAGCAGTACTTC

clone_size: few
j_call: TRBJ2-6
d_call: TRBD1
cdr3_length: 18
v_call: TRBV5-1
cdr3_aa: CASSGGQGGNSGANVLTF
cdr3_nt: TGCGCCAGCAGCGGGGGACAGGGGGGAAACTCTGGGGCCAACGTCCTGACTTTC

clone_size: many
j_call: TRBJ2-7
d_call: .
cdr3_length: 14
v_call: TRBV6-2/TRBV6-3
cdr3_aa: CASSYRGYPYEQYF
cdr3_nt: TGTGCCAGCAGTTACCGTGGGTATCCCTACGAGCAGTACTTC

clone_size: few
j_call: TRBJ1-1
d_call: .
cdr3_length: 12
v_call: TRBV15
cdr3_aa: CATSRDLAEAFF
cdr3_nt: TGTGCCACCAGCAGAGATTTGGCTGAAGCTTTCTTT

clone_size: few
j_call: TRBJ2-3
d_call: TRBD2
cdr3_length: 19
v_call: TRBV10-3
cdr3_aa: CAISESTLGTSGSTDTQYF
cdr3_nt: TGTGCCATCAGTGAGTCGACGTTGGGGACTAGCGGTAGCACAGATACGCAGTATTTT

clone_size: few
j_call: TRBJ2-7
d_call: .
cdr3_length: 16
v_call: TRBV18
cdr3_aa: CASSPLPGRLSYEQYF
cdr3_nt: TGTGCCAGCTCACCACTGCCGGGACGCCTCTCCTACGAGCAGTACTTC

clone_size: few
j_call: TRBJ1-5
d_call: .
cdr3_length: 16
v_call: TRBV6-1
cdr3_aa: CASTGPFPGSNQPQHF
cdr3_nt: TGTGCCAGCACCGGGCCCTTTCCTGGGAGCAATCAGCCCCAGCATTTT

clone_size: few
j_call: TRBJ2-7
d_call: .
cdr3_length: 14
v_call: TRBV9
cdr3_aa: CASSVAPGTYEQYF
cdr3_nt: TGTGCCAGCAGCGTAGCTCCAGGGACCTACGAGCAGTACTTC

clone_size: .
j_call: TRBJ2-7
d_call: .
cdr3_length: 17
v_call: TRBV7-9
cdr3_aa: CASSLTKDTGLLYEQYF
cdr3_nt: TGTGCCAGCAGCTTAACAAAGGACACGGGACTCCTCTACGAGCAGTACTTC

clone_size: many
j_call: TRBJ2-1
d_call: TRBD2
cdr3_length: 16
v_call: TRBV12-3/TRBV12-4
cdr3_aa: CASSQSGGAVYNEQFF
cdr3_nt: TGTGCCAGCAGCCAGAGCGGGGGGGCCGTTTACAATGAGCAGTTCTTC

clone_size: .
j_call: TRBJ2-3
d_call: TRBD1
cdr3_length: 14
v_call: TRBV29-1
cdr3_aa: CIVRGGGGTDTQYF
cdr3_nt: TGCATCGTAAGAGGGGGCGGAGGCACAGATACGCAGTATTTT

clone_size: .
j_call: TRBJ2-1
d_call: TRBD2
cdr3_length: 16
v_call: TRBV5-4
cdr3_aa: CASSFTSGVLANEQFF
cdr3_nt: TGTGCCAGCAGCTTTACTAGCGGGGTACTAGCCAATGAGCAGTTCTTC

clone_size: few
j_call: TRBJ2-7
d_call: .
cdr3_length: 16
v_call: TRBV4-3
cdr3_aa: CASSQDWPATAYEQYF
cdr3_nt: TGCGCCAGCAGCCAAGACTGGCCGGCAACAGCGTACGAGCAGTACTTC

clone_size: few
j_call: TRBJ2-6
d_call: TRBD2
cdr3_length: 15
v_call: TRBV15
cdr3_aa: CATSRDRGGANVLTF
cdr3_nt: TGTGCCACCAGCAGAGATCGCGGGGGTGCCAACGTCCTGACTTTC

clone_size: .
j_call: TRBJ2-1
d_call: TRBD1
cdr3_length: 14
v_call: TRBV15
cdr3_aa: CATSPRTGNNEQFF
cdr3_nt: TGTGCCACCAGCCCCCGGACAGGAAACAATGAGCAGTTCTTC

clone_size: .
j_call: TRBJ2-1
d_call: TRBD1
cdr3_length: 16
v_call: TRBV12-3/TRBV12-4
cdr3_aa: CASSLGAGQVNNEQFF
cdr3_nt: TGTGCCAGCAGTTTAGGGGCGGGACAGGTCAACAATGAGCAGTTCTTC

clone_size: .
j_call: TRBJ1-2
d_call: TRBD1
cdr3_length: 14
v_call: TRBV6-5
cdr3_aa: CASSYRGTGYGYTF
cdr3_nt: TGTGCCAGCAGTTACCGCGGGACAGGGTATGGCTACACCTTC

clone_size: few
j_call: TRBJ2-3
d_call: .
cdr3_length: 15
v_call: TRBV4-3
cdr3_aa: CASSQVSGYTDTQYF
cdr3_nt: TGCGCCAGCAGCCAAGTTTCCGGCTATACAGATACGCAGTATTTT

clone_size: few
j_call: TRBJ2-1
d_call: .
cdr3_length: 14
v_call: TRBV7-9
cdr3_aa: CASSSAYVGNEQFF
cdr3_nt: TGTGCCAGCAGCTCCGCGTACGTGGGGAATGAGCAGTTCTTC

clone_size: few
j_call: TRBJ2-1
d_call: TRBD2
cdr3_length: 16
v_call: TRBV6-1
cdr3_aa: CASRGHGLAGGSEQFF
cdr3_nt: TGTGCCAGCAGGGGACATGGACTAGCGGGGGGCAGTGAGCAGTTCTTC

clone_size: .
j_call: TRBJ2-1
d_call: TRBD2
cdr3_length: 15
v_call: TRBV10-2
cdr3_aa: CASSVSGGFYNEQFF
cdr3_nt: TGCGCCAGCAGTGTGAGCGGGGGGTTCTACAATGAGCAGTTCTTC

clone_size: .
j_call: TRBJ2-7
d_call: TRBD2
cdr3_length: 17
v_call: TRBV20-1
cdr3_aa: CSSWGPGTSGSNYEQYF
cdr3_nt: TGCAGTTCCTGGGGCCCAGGGACTAGCGGGAGCAACTACGAGCAGTACTTC

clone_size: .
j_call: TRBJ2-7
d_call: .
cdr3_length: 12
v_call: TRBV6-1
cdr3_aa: CASTWTDHEQYF
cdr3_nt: TGTGCCAGCACATGGACGGATCACGAGCAGTACTTC

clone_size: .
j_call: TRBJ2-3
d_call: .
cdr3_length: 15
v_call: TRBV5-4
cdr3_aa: CASSPGVVGTDTQYF
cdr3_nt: TGTGCCAGCAGCCCCGGGGTAGTCGGCACAGATACGCAGTATTTT

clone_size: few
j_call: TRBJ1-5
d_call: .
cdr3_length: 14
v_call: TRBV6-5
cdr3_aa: CASRQHANNQPQHF
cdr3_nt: TGTGCCAGCAGACAACACGCTAACAATCAGCCCCAGCATTTT

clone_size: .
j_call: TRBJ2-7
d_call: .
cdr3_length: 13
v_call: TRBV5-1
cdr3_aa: CASSTGPAYEQYF
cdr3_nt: TGCGCCAGCAGCACGGGACCGGCCTACGAGCAGTACTTC

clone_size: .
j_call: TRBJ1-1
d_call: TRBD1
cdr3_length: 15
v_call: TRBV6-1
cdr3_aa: CASSTQTGGRTEAFF
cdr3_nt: TGTGCCAGCAGTACCCAGACAGGGGGCAGGACTGAAGCTTTCTTT

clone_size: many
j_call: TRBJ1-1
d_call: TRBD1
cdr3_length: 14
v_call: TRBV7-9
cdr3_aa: CASSLTDRVTEAFF
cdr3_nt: TGTGCCAGCAGCTTAACGGACAGGGTAACTGAAGCTTTCTTT

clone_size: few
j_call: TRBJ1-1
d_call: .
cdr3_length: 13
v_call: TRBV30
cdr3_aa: CAWSWVGRTEAFF
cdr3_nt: TGTGCCTGGAGTTGGGTTGGTCGGACTGAAGCTTTCTTT

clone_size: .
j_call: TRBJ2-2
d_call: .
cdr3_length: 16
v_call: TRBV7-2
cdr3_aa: CASSLGQPGLTGELFF
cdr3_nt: TGTGCCAGCAGCTTAGGTCAGCCGGGTCTCACCGGGGAGCTGTTTTTT

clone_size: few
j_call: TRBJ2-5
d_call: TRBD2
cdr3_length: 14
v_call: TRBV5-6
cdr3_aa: CASSWLAGRETQYF
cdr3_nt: TGTGCCAGCAGCTGGCTAGCGGGACGGGAGACCCAGTACTTC

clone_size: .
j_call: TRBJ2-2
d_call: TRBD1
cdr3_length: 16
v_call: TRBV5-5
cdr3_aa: CASSFTGTGATGELFF
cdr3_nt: TGTGCCAGCAGCTTTACCGGGACAGGGGCCACCGGGGAGCTGTTTTTT

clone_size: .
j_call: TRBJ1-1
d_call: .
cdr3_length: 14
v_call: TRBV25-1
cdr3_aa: CASSEGAGLPEAFF
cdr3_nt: TGTGCCAGCAGTGAAGGGGCAGGGCTTCCTGAAGCTTTCTTT

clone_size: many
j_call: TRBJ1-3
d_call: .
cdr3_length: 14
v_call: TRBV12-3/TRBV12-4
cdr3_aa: CASRGDGSGNTIYF
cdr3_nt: TGTGCCAGCAGAGGGGACGGCTCTGGAAACACCATATATTTT

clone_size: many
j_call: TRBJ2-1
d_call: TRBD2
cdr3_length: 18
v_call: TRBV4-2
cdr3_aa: CASSQESSGFSSYNEQFF
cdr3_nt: TGTGCCAGCAGCCAAGAATCTAGCGGCTTCAGCTCCTACAATGAGCAGTTCTTC

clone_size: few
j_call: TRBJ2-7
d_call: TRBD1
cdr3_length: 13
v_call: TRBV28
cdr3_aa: CASRDRGTLEQYF
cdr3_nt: TGTGCCAGCCGGGACAGGGGGACCCTTGAGCAGTACTTC

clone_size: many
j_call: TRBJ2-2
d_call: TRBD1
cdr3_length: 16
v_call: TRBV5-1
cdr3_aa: CASSLDGQGRTGELFF
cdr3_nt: TGCGCCAGCAGCTTGGACGGACAGGGACGAACCGGGGAGCTGTTTTTT

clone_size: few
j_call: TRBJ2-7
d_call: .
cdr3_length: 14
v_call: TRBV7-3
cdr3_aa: CASSLNYGVGEQYF
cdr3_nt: TGTGCCAGCAGCTTAAACTACGGCGTCGGAGAGCAGTACTTC

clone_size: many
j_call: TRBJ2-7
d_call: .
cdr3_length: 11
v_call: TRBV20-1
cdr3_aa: CSAPGAYEQYF
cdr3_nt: TGCAGTGCCCCCGGGGCCTACGAGCAGTACTTC

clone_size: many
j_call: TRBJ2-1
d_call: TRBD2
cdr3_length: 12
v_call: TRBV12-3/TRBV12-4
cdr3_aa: CASSGGLAEQFF
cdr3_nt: TGTGCCAGCAGTGGGGGACTAGCTGAGCAGTTCTTC

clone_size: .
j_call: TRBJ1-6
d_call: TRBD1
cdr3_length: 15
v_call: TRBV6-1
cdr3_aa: CASSLDRVSGSPLHF
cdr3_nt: TGTGCCAGCAGCCTGGACAGGGTTAGCGGGTCACCCCTCCACTTT

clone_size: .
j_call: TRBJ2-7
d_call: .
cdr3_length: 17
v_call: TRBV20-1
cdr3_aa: CSALVDGVGGGNYEQYF
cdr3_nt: TGCAGTGCTCTAGTTGATGGGGTAGGTGGCGGGAACTACGAGCAGTACTTC

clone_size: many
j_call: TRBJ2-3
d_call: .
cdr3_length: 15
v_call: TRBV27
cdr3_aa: CASSLSAGGTDTQYF
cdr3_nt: TGTGCCAGCAGTTTATCGGCAGGGGGCACAGATACGCAGTATTTT

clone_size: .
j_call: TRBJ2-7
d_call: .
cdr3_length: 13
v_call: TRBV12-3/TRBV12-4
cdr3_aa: CASSTATGYEQYF
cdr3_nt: TGTGCCAGCAGTACCGCGACGGGCTACGAGCAGTACTTC

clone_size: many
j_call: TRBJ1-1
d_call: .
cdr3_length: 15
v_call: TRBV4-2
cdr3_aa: CASSQDPGQGTEAFF
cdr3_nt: TGTGCCAGCAGCCAAGATCCGGGCCAGGGAACTGAAGCTTTCTTT

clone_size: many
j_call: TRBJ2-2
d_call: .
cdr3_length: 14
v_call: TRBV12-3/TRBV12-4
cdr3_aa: CASSFFGVTGELFF
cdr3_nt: TGTGCCAGCAGTTTTTTTGGGGTCACCGGGGAGCTGTTTTTT

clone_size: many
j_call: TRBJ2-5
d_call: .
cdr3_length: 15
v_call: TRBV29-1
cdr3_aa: CSSTTDSQMRETQYF
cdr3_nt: TGCAGCTCTACAACGGACAGCCAGATGAGAGAGACCCAGTACTTC

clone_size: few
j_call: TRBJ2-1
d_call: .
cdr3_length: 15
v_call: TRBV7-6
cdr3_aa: CASSHRNGIYNEQFF
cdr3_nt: TGTGCCAGCAGCCACCGGAACGGGATATACAATGAGCAGTTCTTC

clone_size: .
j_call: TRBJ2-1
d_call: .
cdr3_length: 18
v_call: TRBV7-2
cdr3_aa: CASSLGYRVARAYNEQFF
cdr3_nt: TGTGCCAGCAGCTTAGGCTACAGGGTCGCTCGGGCCTACAATGAGCAGTTCTTC

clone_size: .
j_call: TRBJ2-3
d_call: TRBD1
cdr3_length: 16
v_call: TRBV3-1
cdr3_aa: CASSQPLGTGLDTQYF
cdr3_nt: TGTGCCAGCAGCCAACCACTGGGGACAGGTTTGGATACGCAGTATTTT

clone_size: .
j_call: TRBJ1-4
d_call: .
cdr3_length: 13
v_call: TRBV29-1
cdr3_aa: CSVEGSFGEKLFF
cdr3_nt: TGCAGCGTTGAAGGCAGTTTCGGGGAAAAACTGTTTTTT

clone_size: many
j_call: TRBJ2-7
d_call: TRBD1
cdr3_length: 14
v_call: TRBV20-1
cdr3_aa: CSANTGGVYYEQYF
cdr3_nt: TGCAGTGCTAACACAGGGGGCGTTTACTACGAGCAGTACTTC

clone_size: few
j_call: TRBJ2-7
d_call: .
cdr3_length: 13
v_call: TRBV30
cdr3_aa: CAWRWVGGYEQYF
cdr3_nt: TGTGCCTGGAGATGGGTAGGGGGGTACGAGCAGTACTTC

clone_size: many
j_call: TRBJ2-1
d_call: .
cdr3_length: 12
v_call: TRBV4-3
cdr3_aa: CASSQGYAEQFF
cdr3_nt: TGCGCCAGCAGCCAAGGGTATGCTGAGCAGTTCTTC

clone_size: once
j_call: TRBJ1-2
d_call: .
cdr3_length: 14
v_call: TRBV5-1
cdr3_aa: CASSLGGGENGYTF
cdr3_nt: TGCGCCAGCAGCTTGGGAGGAGGGGAAAATGGCTACACCTTC

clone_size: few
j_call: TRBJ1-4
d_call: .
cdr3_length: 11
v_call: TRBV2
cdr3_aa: CASRDREQLFF
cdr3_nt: TGTGCCAGCAGAGACCGGGAACAACTGTTTTTT

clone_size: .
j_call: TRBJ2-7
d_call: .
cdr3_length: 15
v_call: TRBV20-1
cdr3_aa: CSARDLGGTPYEQYF
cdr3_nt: TGCAGTGCTAGAGATCTCGGCGGGACCCCCTACGAGCAGTACTTC